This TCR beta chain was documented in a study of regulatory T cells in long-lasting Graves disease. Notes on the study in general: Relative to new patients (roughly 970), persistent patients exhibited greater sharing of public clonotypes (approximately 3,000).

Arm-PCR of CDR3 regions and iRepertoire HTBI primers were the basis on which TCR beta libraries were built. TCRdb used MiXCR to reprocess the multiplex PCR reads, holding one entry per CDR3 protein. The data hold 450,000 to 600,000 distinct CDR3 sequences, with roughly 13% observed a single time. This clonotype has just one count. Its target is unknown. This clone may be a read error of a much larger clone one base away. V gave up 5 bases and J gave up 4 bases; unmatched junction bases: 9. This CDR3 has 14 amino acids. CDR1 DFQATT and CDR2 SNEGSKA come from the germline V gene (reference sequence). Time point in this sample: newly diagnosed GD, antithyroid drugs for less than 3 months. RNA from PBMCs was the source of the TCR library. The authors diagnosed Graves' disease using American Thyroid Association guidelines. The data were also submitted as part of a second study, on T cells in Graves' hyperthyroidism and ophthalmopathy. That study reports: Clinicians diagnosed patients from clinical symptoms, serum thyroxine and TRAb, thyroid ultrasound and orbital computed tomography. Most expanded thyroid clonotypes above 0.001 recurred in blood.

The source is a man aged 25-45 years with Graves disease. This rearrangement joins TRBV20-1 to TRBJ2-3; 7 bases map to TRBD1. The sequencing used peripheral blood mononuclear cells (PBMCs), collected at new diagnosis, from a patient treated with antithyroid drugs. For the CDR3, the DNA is TGCAGTGCTGGGGATCTCCAGGGGGCAGATACGCAGTATTTT. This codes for CSAGDLQGADTQYF.